The next 15 T cell receptor beta chains were all read from a single sample in a study of a mutant IDH1 vaccine in newly diagnosed glioma. Their recognized antigens are unknown. Time point reported: week 47, end of study. A 20-mer mutant IDH1 peptide at 300 ug was injected subcutaneously with topical imiquimod. Assay: immunoSEQ multiplex PCR; the TCRdb copy retains only in-frame clones and omits some. The sample shows around 50,000 clones, 84% of them seen only once. The sample consisted of PBMCs, taken from a glioma patient whose treatment included an IDH1 peptide vaccine. These receptors were taken from a woman in her thirties with glioma. Some clones in this sample may be carry-over from other donors' samples.

The chain links TRBV27 to TRBJ2-4, with D tentatively TRBD1 or TRBD2 (6 bases each). Deletions cut 3 bases from V and 15 bases from J, with 21 bases between. This CDR3 comprises 14 residues. Germline lookup yields CDR1 MNHEY and CDR2 SMNVEV (reference sequence). The CDR3 DNA reads as TGTGCCAGCAGTTTCGTGATGACCGGGGGCGTACGGTACTTC. Its translation: CASSFVMTGGVRYF.

This clone was detected once. The chain combines TRBV10-2 with TRBJ2-7; TRBD1 agrees at 7 bases. CDR3 length: 14 amino acids. V lost 7 bases, J lost 2 bases, and 8 bases stayed unmatched. The germline CDR1 and CDR2 sequences are WSHSY and SAAADI. Written as DNA, the CDR3 is TGCGCCAGCAAAGAGGGACAGCTTCCCTACGAGCAGTACTTC. Its translation: CASKEGQLPYEQYF.

The rearrangement joins TRBV9 to TRBJ2-7, with 10 nucleotides matching TRBD1. CDR3 length: 16 residues. V was pared by 4 bases and J by 3 bases, with 10 bases of the junction left unmatched. Germline lookup yields CDR1 SGDLS and CDR2 YYNGEE. CDR3 region: CASSPRDRGELYEQYF. Written as DNA, the CDR3 is TGTGCCAGCAGCCCCCGGGACAGGGGTGAACTCTACGAGCAGTACTTC.

This chain uses TRBV19 with TRBJ1-5; 7 nucleotides line up with TRBD1. CDR1 and CDR2 (germline): LNHDA, SQIVND (reference sequence). This CDR3 is 15 amino acids long. After removal of 1 base from V and 4 bases from J, the junction contained 4 bases not matched to a gene. The CDR3 sequence is CASSIVGQANQPQHF. The CDR3 DNA follows: TGTGCCAGTAGTATAGTAGGACAGGCAAATCAGCCCCAGCATTTT. Together with reference TRBV19 and TRBJ1-5, the CDR3 gives the full variable domain: DGGITQSPKYLFRKEGQNVTLSCEQNLNHDAMYWYRQDPGQGLRLIYYSQIVNDFQKGDIAEGYSVSREKKESFPLTVTSAQKNPTAFYLCASSIVGQANQPQHFGDGTRLSIL.

This clone occurred once. J is TRBJ1-5 and V is TRBV30; D gene uncertain. CDR1 is GTSNPN and CDR2 is SVGIG in the germline V gene (reference sequence). The V gene lost 3 bases and the J gene lost 1 base, with 7 bases spanning the gap. CDR3 length: 13 amino acids. The CDR3 region has the DNA TGTGCCTGGAGCCAGAAGAGCAATCAGCCCCAGCATTTT. This gives the protein CAWSQKSNQPQHF.

The genes are TRBV9 and TRBJ1-1; D ambiguous. Trimming stripped 0 bases from V and 8 bases from J, with 14 bases between. Germline CDR1 is SGDLS and CDR2 is YYNGEE. The CDR3 loop spans 14 amino acids. For the CDR3, the DNA is TGTGCCAGCAGCGTAGCTCCGGACTTCCCGGAAGCTTTCTTT. Encoded protein: CASSVAPDFPEAFF.

This chain joins TRBV27 and TRBJ1-5; possible D gene TRBD1, 5 bases. Trimming stripped 6 bases from V and 4 bases from J, with 16 bases between. The CDR3 consists of 15 residues. Germline V gene sequence: CDR1 MNHEY, CDR2 SMNVEV (reference sequence). In DNA form, the CDR3 reads TGTGCCAGCAGCCTACAGGCCTTTGGAAATCAGCCCCAGCATTTT. Translation gives CASSLQAFGNQPQHF.

The J gene is TRBJ2-1, the V gene TRBV11-3; no reliable D call. CDR3 length: 14 amino acids. With 2 bases removed from V and 6 bases from J, the gap between germline ends came to 11 bases. CDR1 and CDR2 (germline): SGHNT, YENEEA. CDR3 nucleotides: TGTGCCAGCAGCTTAAACCGGCTGATCAATGAGCAGTTCTTC. Translation: CASSLNRLINEQFF.

On this clone itself: Its ends do not fully match the called genes, so a read error is possible. The rearrangement uses TRBV4-2 and TRBJ1-4, with TRBD1 matching 8 bases. The CDR3 has 15 amino acids. CDR1 and CDR2 from the germline V gene are LGHNA and YNFKEQ. The CDR3 coding sequence is TGTGCCAGCAGCTCCGCGGACAGGGAGCGAGAAAAACTGCTTTTT. Translation: CASSSADREREKLLF.

V and J are TRBV7-6 and TRBJ2-7; 10 bases line up with TRBD2. The germline gives CDR1 SGHVS, CDR2 FNYEAQ. Unmatched junction bases numbered 6, after V lost 5 bases and J lost 2 bases. CDR3 length: 15 residues. The CDR3 DNA reads TGTGCCAGCAGCCCCCTCACTAGCGGGACCTACGAGCAGTACTTC. This gives the protein CASSPLTSGTYEQYF.

This chain links TRBV7-9 with TRBJ2-7, with 12 bases fitting TRBD2. The V gene's germline CDR1 is SEHNR and CDR2 FQNEAQ (reference sequence). The J segment lost 5 bases and the V segment lost 6 bases, leaving 8 bases of the junction unmatched. CDR3 size: 15 residues. The CDR3 sequence: CASSSTSGSPHEQYF. Here the CDR3 DNA reads TGTGCCAGCAGTTCGACTAGCGGGAGCCCCCACGAGCAGTACTTC.

The chain links TRBV7-6 to TRBJ1-1; D is possibly TRBD1 (6 bases). Trimming pared 2 bases from V and 8 bases from J, leaving 9 bases between. The germline CDR1 and CDR2 sequences are SGHVS and FNYEAQ. This CDR3 is 12 amino acids long. The DNA for the CDR3 is TGTGCCAGCAGCTTACCACAGGGAGAAGCTTTCTTT. It specifies CASSLPQGEAFF.

This rearrangement joins TRBV5-1 to TRBJ2-7; TRBD2 is a possible D gene (5 bases). V gave up 4 bases and J gave up 0 bases, with 11 bases separating them. Germline loops: CDR1 SGHRS, CDR2 YFSETQ. The CDR3 is made up of 14 amino acids. This CDR3 reads CASSPSPFSYEQYF. In DNA form, the CDR3 reads TGCGCCAGCAGCCCTAGCCCCTTCTCCTACGAGCAGTACTTC.

This sequence joins TRBV11-2 and TRBJ2-7; the D gene is possibly TRBD1 (6 bases). This CDR3 comprises 15 residues. Germline CDR1 SGHAT, CDR2 FQNNGV. V was pared by 1 base and J by 2 bases, with 12 bases between. The CDR3 protein is CASSLAQGPTYEQYF. The CDR3 nucleotides read TGTGCCAGCAGCTTAGCCCAGGGGCCTACCTACGAGCAGTACTTC.

This chain links TRBV18 with TRBJ2-7; 8 positions match TRBD2. The CDR3 sequence is 15 residues long. CDR1 is KGHSH, CDR2 LQKENI, per germline. V shed 3 bases, J shed 6 bases, and the junction held 10 bases outside the gene matches. CDR3 nucleotide sequence: TGTGCCAGCTCACCCCCCCGGGGGGGTAAAGGCGAGCAGTACTTC. Translation gives CASSPPRGGKGEQYF.